These T cell receptor beta chains were read from a single sample in a study of molecular identifiers for immune sequencing clone quantification. One entry per CDR3 protein results from TCRdb running MiXCR on the PCR reads. The data hold roughly 100,000 distinct CDR3 sequences, with about 35% observed a single time. The material sequenced was naive CD8+ T cells from blood, with Jurkat cell RNA spiked in. These receptors were obtained from a human donor in good health. Some libraries in this study had Jurkat cell RNA spiked in. The CDR3 runs from the conserved cysteine through the conserved F or W. A D gene is named only where the DNA matches it firmly. Size is omitted from some rows. Given values are once, few, many or a class for expanded clones.

abundance: -; v_gene: TRBV6-6; d_gene: -; j_gene: TRBJ2-1; CDR3nt: TGTGCCAGCAGCAAGTGGAATGAGCAGTTCTTC; CDR3aa: CASSKWNEQFF
abundance: few; v_gene: TRBV28; d_gene: TRBD2; j_gene: TRBJ2-5; CDR3nt: TGTGCCAGCAGTTCGTCCGGACTAGCGGGTCAAGAGACCCAGTACTTC; CDR3aa: CASSSSGLAGQETQYF
abundance: few; v_gene: TRBV18; d_gene: -; j_gene: TRBJ2-1; CDR3nt: TGTGCCAGCTCACTGGACAGCAACAATGAGCAGTTCTTC; CDR3aa: CASSLDSNNEQFF
abundance: -; v_gene: TRBV28; d_gene: -; j_gene: TRBJ1-6; CDR3nt: TGTGCCAGCAGTTTATGGCATGGGAACGAAGAAGAGTCACCCCTCCACTTT; CDR3aa: CASSLWHGNEEESPLHF
abundance: many; v_gene: TRBV28; d_gene: -; j_gene: TRBJ1-2; CDR3nt: TGTGCCAGCAGTTTGGGCAGGGATTGGTCTGGCTACACCTTC; CDR3aa: CASSLGRDWSGYTF
abundance: many; v_gene: TRBV29-1; d_gene: -; j_gene: TRBJ2-2; CDR3nt: TGCAGCGTTGCAAACAGTCCCACCGGGGAGCTGTTTTTT; CDR3aa: CSVANSPTGELFF
abundance: -; v_gene: TRBV5-6; d_gene: -; j_gene: TRBJ1-1; CDR3nt: TGTGCCAGCAGCTTGCTGGCAGGGGCCATGAACACTGAAGCTTTCTTT; CDR3aa: CASSLLAGAMNTEAFF
abundance: many; v_gene: TRBV7-9; d_gene: -; j_gene: TRBJ2-3; CDR3nt: TGTGCCAGCAGCTTGCCCATCTCGGGGAGCACAGATACGCAGTATTTT; CDR3aa: CASSLPISGSTDTQYF
abundance: once; v_gene: TRBV5-6; d_gene: -; j_gene: TRBJ2-7; CDR3nt: TGTGCCAGCAGCTTGGAATCGAGTCCTTACGAGCAGTACTTC; CDR3aa: CASSLESSPYEQYF
abundance: -; v_gene: TRBV6-5; d_gene: TRBD1; j_gene: TRBJ1-5; CDR3nt: TGTGCCAGCGGGACAGGGACCCCACCCCAGCATTTT; CDR3aa: CASGTGTPPQHF
abundance: few; v_gene: TRBV5-5; d_gene: -; j_gene: TRBJ2-1; CDR3nt: TGTGCCAGCAGAACGCACGTAAGCTCCTACAATGAGCAGTTCTTC; CDR3aa: CASRTHVSSYNEQFF
abundance: many; v_gene: TRBV13; d_gene: -; j_gene: TRBJ1-2; CDR3nt: TGTGCCAGCAGCTCCCCTCTAATGACAAAGAACTATGGCTACACCTTC; CDR3aa: CASSSPLMTKNYGYTF
abundance: few; v_gene: TRBV19; d_gene: -; j_gene: TRBJ2-7; CDR3nt: TGTGCCAGTAGTATTGCCGGGATGGGGCTCTACGAGCAGTACTTC; CDR3aa: CASSIAGMGLYEQYF
abundance: many; v_gene: TRBV7-9; d_gene: -; j_gene: TRBJ1-2; CDR3nt: TGTGCCAGCAGCTTAGTTGTCTATGGCTACACCTTC; CDR3aa: CASSLVVYGYTF
abundance: few; v_gene: TRBV7-9; d_gene: TRBD2; j_gene: TRBJ2-1; CDR3nt: TGTGCCAGCAGCTTAGTAGGACTAGCATCCGAGCAGTTCTTC; CDR3aa: CASSLVGLASEQFF
abundance: many; v_gene: TRBV28; d_gene: -; j_gene: TRBJ1-4; CDR3nt: TGTGCCAGCAGTTTGCAACGAGAAAAACTGTTTTTT; CDR3aa: CASSLQREKLFF
abundance: -; v_gene: TRBV11-2; d_gene: -; j_gene: TRBJ2-7; CDR3nt: TGTGCCAGCAGCCCGGGGTCCTTCGAAGAGCAGTACTTC; CDR3aa: CASSPGSFEEQYF
abundance: -; v_gene: TRBV2; d_gene: TRBD1; j_gene: TRBJ2-7; CDR3nt: TGTGCCAGCAAGGGACAGGGTTGGGTCTCCTACGAGCAGTACTTC; CDR3aa: CASKGQGWVSYEQYF
abundance: -; v_gene: TRBV28; d_gene: -; j_gene: TRBJ1-5; CDR3nt: TGTGCCAGCAGTTTAGACGGCCAGCCCCAGCATTTT; CDR3aa: CASSLDGQPQHF
abundance: many; v_gene: TRBV7-7; d_gene: -; j_gene: TRBJ2-1; CDR3nt: TGTGCCAGCAGCCCGGACCGAACCTCTTACAATGAGCAGTTCTTC; CDR3aa: CASSPDRTSYNEQFF
abundance: -; v_gene: TRBV27; d_gene: TRBD1; j_gene: TRBJ2-7; CDR3nt: TGTGCCAGCAGTTCCCCCCCGACAGGGCTTTCCGAGCAGTACTTC; CDR3aa: CASSSPPTGLSEQYF
abundance: many; v_gene: TRBV5-1; d_gene: -; j_gene: TRBJ2-6; CDR3nt: TGCGCCAGCAGTTCGGGGGCCTCTGGGGCCAACGTCCTGACTTTC; CDR3aa: CASSSGASGANVLTF
abundance: -; v_gene: TRBV6-2/TRBV6-3; d_gene: -; j_gene: TRBJ2-7; CDR3nt: TGTGCCAGCAGTTTGCGGAGCGCGCAGGACTTC; CDR3aa: CASSLRSAQDF
abundance: -; v_gene: TRBV10-3; d_gene: -; j_gene: TRBJ1-1; CDR3nt: TGTGCCACCAGCTCTGAAGCTTTCTTT; CDR3aa: CATSSEAFF
abundance: many; v_gene: TRBV7-8; d_gene: -; j_gene: TRBJ2-1; CDR3nt: TGTGCCAGCAGCTCGCCACAGGGACCCAATGAGCAGTTCTTC; CDR3aa: CASSSPQGPNEQFF
abundance: -; v_gene: TRBV7-2; d_gene: -; j_gene: TRBJ2-7; CDR3nt: TGTGCCAGCAGCTACCGGGACACCCTAAACTTCTACGAGCAGTACTTC; CDR3aa: CASSYRDTLNFYEQYF
abundance: many; v_gene: TRBV5-6; d_gene: -; j_gene: TRBJ2-7; CDR3nt: TGTGCCAGCAGCTCTCAGAACTACGAGCAGTACTTC; CDR3aa: CASSSQNYEQYF
abundance: few; v_gene: TRBV27; d_gene: -; j_gene: TRBJ1-5; CDR3nt: TGTGCCAGCTCCCACAACAGTCGAGGTCAGCCCCAGCATTTT; CDR3aa: CASSHNSRGQPQHF
abundance: many; v_gene: TRBV7-9; d_gene: -; j_gene: TRBJ2-3; CDR3nt: TGTGCCAGCAGCCAAAAGGACAACACAGATACGCAGTATTTT; CDR3aa: CASSQKDNTDTQYF
abundance: -; v_gene: TRBV4-2; d_gene: TRBD2; j_gene: TRBJ2-1; CDR3nt: TGTGCCAGCAGCCAAGGGACTAGGGATGAGCAGTTCTTC; CDR3aa: CASSQGTRDEQFF
abundance: -; v_gene: TRBV29-1; d_gene: TRBD2; j_gene: TRBJ2-1; CDR3nt: TGCAGCGTTGAAGTAGCGGGAGCCTCCCATTTCGATGAGCAGTTCTTC; CDR3aa: CSVEVAGASHFDEQFF
abundance: once; v_gene: TRBV4-1; d_gene: -; j_gene: TRBJ2-7; CDR3nt: TGCGCCAGCAGCCGAGAAGCCGCCTACGAGCAGTACTTC; CDR3aa: CASSREAAYEQYF
abundance: -; v_gene: TRBV4-3; d_gene: -; j_gene: TRBJ2-3; CDR3nt: TGCGCCAGCAGCCAAGTTATAGGGGACACAGATACGCAGTATTTT; CDR3aa: CASSQVIGDTDTQYF
abundance: -; v_gene: TRBV11-3; d_gene: TRBD2; j_gene: TRBJ2-3; CDR3nt: TGTGCCAGCAGCTTATCCCGACTAGCTTTGGATACGCAGTATTTT; CDR3aa: CASSLSRLALDTQYF
abundance: many; v_gene: TRBV7-9; d_gene: -; j_gene: TRBJ1-5; CDR3nt: TGTGCCAGCAGCTTAGGGAGAGAGCCCCAGCATTTT; CDR3aa: CASSLGREPQHF
abundance: -; v_gene: TRBV28; d_gene: -; j_gene: TRBJ1-5; CDR3nt: TGTGCCAGCACCGATGGGCGAGGGCAGCCCCAGCAGTTT; CDR3aa: CASTDGRGQPQQF
abundance: few; v_gene: TRBV15; d_gene: -; j_gene: TRBJ2-6; CDR3nt: TGTGCCACCAGCGAAAAGCGCTCTGGGGCCAACGTCCTGACTTTC; CDR3aa: CATSEKRSGANVLTF
abundance: many; v_gene: TRBV6-6; d_gene: TRBD1; j_gene: TRBJ1-1; CDR3nt: TGTGCCAGCAGTGTGACAGGGACGAATGATGAAGCTTTCTTT; CDR3aa: CASSVTGTNDEAFF